The clone carrying this TCR beta chain showed up just a few times. MiXCR, run by TCRdb on the RACE reads, gives a single entry per CDR3 protein. The sample has some 71,000 distinct CDR3 sequences, 11% seen once; the top ten hold roughly 1.5%. V was trimmed by 2 bases and J by 3 bases, leaving 4 bases between them. The CDR3 is 12 amino acids. Germline values: CDR1 LNHNV, CDR2 YYDKDF (reference sequence). The entry originates in a study of human T cells and chemical hapten exposure. Indicated time point: patch test 3, about 24 weeks after DPC sensitization. This sample's treatment: therapeutic diphenylcyclopropenone sensitization with weekly scalp DPC. Those who donated were patients with alopecia, 18 to 70 years of age, and suitable for DPC.

The starting material was whole blood, obtained in connection with sensitization to the hapten diphenylcyclopropenone (DPC). The clonotype comes from a woman aged 50 to 65 with alopecia areata. Some clones in this sample may be carry-over from other donors' samples. The V and J genes are TRBV15 and TRBJ2-5, with D unresolved. The CDR3 bases are TGTGCCACCAGCAGACCTAAAGAGACCCAGTACTTC. Protein sequence: CATSRPKETQYF.